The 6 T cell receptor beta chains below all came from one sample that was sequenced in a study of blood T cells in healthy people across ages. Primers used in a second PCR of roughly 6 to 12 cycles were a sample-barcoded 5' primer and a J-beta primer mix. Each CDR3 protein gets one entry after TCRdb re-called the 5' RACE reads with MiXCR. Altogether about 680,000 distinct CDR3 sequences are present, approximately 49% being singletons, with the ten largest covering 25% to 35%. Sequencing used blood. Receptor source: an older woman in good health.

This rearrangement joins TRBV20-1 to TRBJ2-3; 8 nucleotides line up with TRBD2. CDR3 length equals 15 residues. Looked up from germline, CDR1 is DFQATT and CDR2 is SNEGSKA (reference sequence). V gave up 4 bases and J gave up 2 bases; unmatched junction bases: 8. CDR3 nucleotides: TGCAGTGCTATAAAAATTAGCGGGGACACAGATACGCAGTATTTT. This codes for CSAIKISGDTDTQYF.

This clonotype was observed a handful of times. CDR3 residues: CSARDLGTRQFSTYEQYF. As DNA, the CDR3 is TGCAGTGCTAGAGACCTAGGGACACGACAATTCTCTACCTACGAGCAGTACTTC. The chain uses TRBV20-1 and TRBJ2-7; D is perhaps TRBD1 (6 bases). V lost 0 bases, J lost 2 bases, and 23 bases lay in between. The CDR3 is 18 residues long. Germline values: CDR1 DFQATT, CDR2 SNEGSKA (reference sequence).

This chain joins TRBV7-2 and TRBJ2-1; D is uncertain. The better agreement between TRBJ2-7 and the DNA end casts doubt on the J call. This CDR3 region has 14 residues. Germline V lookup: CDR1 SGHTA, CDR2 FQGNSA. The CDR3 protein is CASSLVPPYNEQYF. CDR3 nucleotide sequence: TGTGCCAGCAGCTTAGTTCCCCCATACAATGAGCAGTACTTC.

CDR3 region: CASSGRQGMQYF. In nucleotides, the CDR3 is TGTGCCAGCAGCGGGCGACAGGGGATGCAGTACTTC. This chain uses TRBV7-2 with TRBJ2-7, with 8 bases matching TRBD1. With V trimmed by 5 bases and J by 9 bases, 6 bases remained unmatched. This CDR3 spans 12 amino acids. The germline gives CDR1 SGHTA, CDR2 FQGNSA.

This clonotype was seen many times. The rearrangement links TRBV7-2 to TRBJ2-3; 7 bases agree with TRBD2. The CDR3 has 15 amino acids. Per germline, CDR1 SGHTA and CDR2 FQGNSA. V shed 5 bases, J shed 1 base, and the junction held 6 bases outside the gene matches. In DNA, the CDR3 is TGTGCCAGCAGCCTTAGCGGGTTTGGCACAGATACGCAGTATTTT. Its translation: CASSLSGFGTDTQYF.

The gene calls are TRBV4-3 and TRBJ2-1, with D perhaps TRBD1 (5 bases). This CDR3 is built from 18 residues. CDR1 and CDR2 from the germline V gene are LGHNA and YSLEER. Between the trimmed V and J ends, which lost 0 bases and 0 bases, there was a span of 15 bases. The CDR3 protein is CASSQDWGPMGSYNEQFF. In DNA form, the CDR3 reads TGCGCCAGCAGCCAAGATTGGGGCCCAATGGGCTCCTACAATGAGCAGTTCTTC.